This T cell receptor beta chain was sequenced for a study of cytomegalovirus exposure and HLA in healthy donors. Study results and caveats: Previously analyzed data showed that most TCR beta V segments were productive at a frequency of about 87% or about 30%.

The PCR made use of 60 Vbeta and 13 Jbeta primers. Sequencing used immunoSEQ multiplex PCR; TCRdb keeps in-frame clones, though not all of them. The table lists hundreds of thousands of clones, under 70% of them singletons. The CDR3 is 17 amino acids. Germline-derived CDR1 and CDR2 are SEHNR and FQNEAQ (reference sequence). A remark on this clone: Its target is unknown. A junction boundary mismatches the germline segment, possibly from a read error.

The sequence was obtained from a man aged 40-49 years in good health and CMV-seropositive. The sample taken for sequencing was PBMCs. The V call is TRBV7-9, the J call TRBJ2-4; 7 nucleotides match TRBD2. The CDR3 DNA reads TGTTCCAGCAGCTTAGCGCTGGGAGGGGAAACCAAAAACATTCAGTACTTC. It is translated as CSSSLALGGETKNIQYF. Using reference TRBV7-9 and TRBJ2-4 for the parts outside the CDR3, the full variable domain is DTGVSQNPRHKITKRGQNVTFRCDPISEHNRLYWYRQTLGQGPEFLTYFQNEAQLEKSRLLSDRFSAERPKGSFSTLEIQRTEQGDSAMYLCSSSLALGGETKNIQYFGAGTRLSVL.